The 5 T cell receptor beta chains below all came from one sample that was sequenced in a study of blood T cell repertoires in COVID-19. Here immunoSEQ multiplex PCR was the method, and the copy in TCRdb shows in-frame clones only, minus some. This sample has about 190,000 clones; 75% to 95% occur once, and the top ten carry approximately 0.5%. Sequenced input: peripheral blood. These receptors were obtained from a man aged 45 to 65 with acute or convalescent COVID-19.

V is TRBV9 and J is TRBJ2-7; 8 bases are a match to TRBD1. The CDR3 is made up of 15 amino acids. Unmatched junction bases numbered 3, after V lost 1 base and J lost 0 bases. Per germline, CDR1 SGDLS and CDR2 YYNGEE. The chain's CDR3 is CASSVQGASSYEQYF. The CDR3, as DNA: TGTGCCAGCAGCGTACAGGGGGCTTCCTCCTACGAGCAGTACTTC.

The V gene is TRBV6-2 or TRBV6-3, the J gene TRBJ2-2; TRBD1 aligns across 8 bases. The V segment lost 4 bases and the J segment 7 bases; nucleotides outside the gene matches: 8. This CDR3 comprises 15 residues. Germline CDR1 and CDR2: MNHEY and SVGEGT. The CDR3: CASSSLQGAGGELFF. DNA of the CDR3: TGTGCCAGCAGTTCCCTGCAGGGGGCTGGCGGGGAGCTGTTTTTT.

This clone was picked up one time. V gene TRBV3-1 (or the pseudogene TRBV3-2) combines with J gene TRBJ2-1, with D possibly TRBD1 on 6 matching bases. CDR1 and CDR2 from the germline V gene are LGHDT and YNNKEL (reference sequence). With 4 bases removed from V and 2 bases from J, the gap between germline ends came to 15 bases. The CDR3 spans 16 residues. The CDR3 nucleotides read TGTGCCAGCAGCCGTGTGCCGGACAGCCCCTACAATGAGCAGTTCTTC. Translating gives CASSRVPDSPYNEQFF.

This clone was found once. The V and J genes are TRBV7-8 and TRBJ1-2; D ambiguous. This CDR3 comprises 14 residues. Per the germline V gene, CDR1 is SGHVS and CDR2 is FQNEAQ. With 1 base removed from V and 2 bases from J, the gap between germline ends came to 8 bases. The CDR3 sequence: CASSLEGGNYGYTF. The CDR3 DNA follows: TGTGCCAGCAGCTTAGAAGGCGGAAACTATGGCTACACCTTC.

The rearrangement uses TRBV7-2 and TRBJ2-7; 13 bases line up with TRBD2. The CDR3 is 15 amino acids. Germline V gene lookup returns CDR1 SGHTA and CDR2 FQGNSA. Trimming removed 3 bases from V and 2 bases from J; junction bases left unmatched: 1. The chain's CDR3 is CASSLTSGGPYEQYV. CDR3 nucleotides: TGTGCCAGCAGCTTGACTAGCGGGGGGCCCTACGAGCAGTACGTC.